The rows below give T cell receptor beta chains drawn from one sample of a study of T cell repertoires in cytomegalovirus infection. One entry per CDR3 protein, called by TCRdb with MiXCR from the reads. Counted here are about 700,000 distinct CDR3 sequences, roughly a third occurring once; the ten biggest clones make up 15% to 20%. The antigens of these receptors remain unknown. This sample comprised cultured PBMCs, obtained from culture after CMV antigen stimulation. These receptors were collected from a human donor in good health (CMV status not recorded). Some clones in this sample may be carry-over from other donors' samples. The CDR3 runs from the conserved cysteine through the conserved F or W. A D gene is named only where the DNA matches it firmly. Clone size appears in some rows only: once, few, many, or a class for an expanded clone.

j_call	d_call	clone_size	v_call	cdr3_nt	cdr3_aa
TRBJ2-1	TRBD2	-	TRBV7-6	TGTGCCAGCAGCCCCTTAGCGGGAGGAAGGACAGATGAGCAGTTCTTC	CASSPLAGGRTDEQFF
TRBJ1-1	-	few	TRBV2	TGTGCCAGCAGTGAAGCGCTTCGGGCAGCGCTGAACACTGAAGCTTTCTTT	CASSEALRAALNTEAFF
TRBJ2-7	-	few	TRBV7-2	TGTGCCAGCAGCCCGGGGGTGCGGGGCGAGCAGTACTTC	CASSPGVRGEQYF
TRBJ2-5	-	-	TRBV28	TGTGCCAGCTCCCGGTCGGGGAATCGGGAGACCCAGTACTTC	CASSRSGNRETQYF
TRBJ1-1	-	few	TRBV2	TGTGCCAGCAGTAGAAGGGATGAAGCTTTCTTT	CASSRRDEAFF
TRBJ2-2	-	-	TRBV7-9	TGTGCCAGCAGCCTTACCCGGCGCAGCGGGGAGCTGTTTTTT	CASSLTRRSGELFF
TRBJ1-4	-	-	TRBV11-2	TGTGCCAGCAGCTTCCTTAAGGAAAAACTGTTTTTT	CASSFLKEKLFF
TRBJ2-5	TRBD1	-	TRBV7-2	TGTGCCAGCAGCGCTAGATGGGGACAGGAGGGGGAGACCCAGTACTTC	CASSARWGQEGETQYF
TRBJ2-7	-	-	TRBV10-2	TGCGCCAGCAGTGAAGTCGTTTACGAGCAGTACTTC	CASSEVVYEQYF
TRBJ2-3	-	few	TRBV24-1	TGTGCCACCAGTGATTATACAGATACGCAGTATTTT	CATSDYTDTQYF
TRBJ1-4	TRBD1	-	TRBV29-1	TGCAGCGTCGCCCCGACAGGGGCTCGGGCAACTAATGAAAAACTGTTTTTT	CSVAPTGARATNEKLFF
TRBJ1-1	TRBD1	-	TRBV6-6	TGTGCCAGCAGTTACCCTATGGGACAGCCCCGGGGTGAAGCTTTCTTT	CASSYPMGQPRGEAFF
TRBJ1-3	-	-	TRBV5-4	TGTGCCAGCAGCTTGGAGGGTTATCTCTCTGGAAACACCATATATTTT	CASSLEGYLSGNTIYF
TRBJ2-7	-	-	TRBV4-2	TGTGCCAGCAGCCACCGTGGAGCAGGGGGGTCCTACGAGCAGTACTTC	CASSHRGAGGSYEQYF
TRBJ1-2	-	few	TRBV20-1	TGCAGTGCTAGACAAGTGGGCTACACCTTC	CSARQVGYTF
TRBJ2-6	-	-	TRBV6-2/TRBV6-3	TGTGCCAGCAGTTACATAGCGGAGGGCCTCTCTGGGGCCAACGTCCTGACTTTC	CASSYIAEGLSGANVLTF
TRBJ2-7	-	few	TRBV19	TGTGCCAGTAGTACCCCCCTGGCCGGAATCTACGAGCAGTACTTC	CASSTPLAGIYEQYF
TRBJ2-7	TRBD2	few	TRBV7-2	TGTGCCAGCAGCTTAGTTAGCGGGAGCCGCGAGCAGTACTTC	CASSLVSGSREQYF
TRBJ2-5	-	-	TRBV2	TGTGCCAGCAGTGTCAACAGAGAAGAGACCCAGTACTTC	CASSVNREETQYF
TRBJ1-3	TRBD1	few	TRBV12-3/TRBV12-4	TGTGCCAGCAGTTTCTCCAGGGGGCTTGGAAACACCATATATTTT	CASSFSRGLGNTIYF
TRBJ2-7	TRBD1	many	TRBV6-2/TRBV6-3	TGTGCCAGCAGACGACTCTCTCGGACAGGGCAAAGCAACCACGCGTTCTACGAGCAGTACTTC	CASRRLSRTGQSNHAFYEQYF
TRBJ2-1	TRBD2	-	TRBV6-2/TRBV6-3	TGTGCCAGCAGGGGGACTAGCGGGTTTGAGCAGTTCTTC	CASRGTSGFEQFF
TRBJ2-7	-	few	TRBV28	TGTGCCAGCAGTTTCCCCCGCTCCTACGAGCAGTACTTC	CASSFPRSYEQYF
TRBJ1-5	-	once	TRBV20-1	TGCAGTGCTAGAGATCCAGGGAGGGGCAATCAGCCCCAGCATTTT	CSARDPGRGNQPQHF
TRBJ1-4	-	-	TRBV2	TGTGCCAGCAGACGACAGGTTAAGGAAAAACTGTTTTTT	CASRRQVKEKLFF
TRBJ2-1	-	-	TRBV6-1	TGTGCCAGCAGTTGGCCAGGGGATTCCCCCCGTTACAATGAGCAGTTCTTC	CASSWPGDSPRYNEQFF
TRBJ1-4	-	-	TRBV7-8	TGTGCCAGCAGCGACCGACGGACAACTAATGAAAAACTGTTTTTT	CASSDRRTTNEKLFF
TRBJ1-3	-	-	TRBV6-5	TGTGCCAGCAGTTACACGGACAGCAGCTCTGGAAACACCATATATTTT	CASSYTDSSSGNTIYF
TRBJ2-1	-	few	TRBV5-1	TGCGCCAGCAGCCCGGGACACCTGGCTGACTCCTACAATGAGCAGTTCTTC	CASSPGHLADSYNEQFF
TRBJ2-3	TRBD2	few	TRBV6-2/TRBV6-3	TGTGCCAGCAGTTCCCCACTCGCAGCGGGGAGGGATGATACGCAGTATTTT	CASSSPLAAGRDDTQYF
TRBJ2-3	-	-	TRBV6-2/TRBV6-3	TGTGCCAGCACCGGCCTCGAGTCCTCTAGCACAGATACGCAGTATTTT	CASTGLESSSTDTQYF
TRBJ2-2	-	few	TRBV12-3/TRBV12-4	TGTGCCAGCAGTCCTCTACGCCAGCTAAATGGCGGGGAGCTGTTTTTT	CASSPLRQLNGGELFF
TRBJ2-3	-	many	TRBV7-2	TGTGCCAGCAAGGACCGGTGGGGGTCACGCACAGATACGCAGTATTTT	CASKDRWGSRTDTQYF
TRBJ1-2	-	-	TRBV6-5	TGTGCCAGCAGTTACCAACAGGGAACCTATGGCTACACCTTC	CASSYQQGTYGYTF
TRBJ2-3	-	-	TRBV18	TGTGCCAGCTCACCAAGGAGCCGCACAGATACGCAGTATTTT	CASSPRSRTDTQYF
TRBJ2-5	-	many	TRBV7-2	TGTGCCAGCAGCTTAGCGCCGTACCAAGAGACCCAGTACTTC	CASSLAPYQETQYF
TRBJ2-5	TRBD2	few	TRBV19	TGTGCCAGTAGTAGCCCTAGCGGGGAATACCAAGAGACCCAGTACTTC	CASSSPSGEYQETQYF
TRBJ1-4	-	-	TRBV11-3	TGTGCCAGCAGCTACAGGGATCCTGCAACTAATGAAAAACTGTTTTTT	CASSYRDPATNEKLFF
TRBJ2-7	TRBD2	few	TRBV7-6	TGTGCCAGCAGCGGGGGGACTAGCGGGAGGGTATCCTACGAGCAGTACTTC	CASSGGTSGRVSYEQYF
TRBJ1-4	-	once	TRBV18	TGTGCCAGCACGCGGGATGACGAAAAACTGTTTTTT	CASTRDDEKLFF
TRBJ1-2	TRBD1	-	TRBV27	TGTGCCAGCAGTTGGACAGGGACCTCCGCAGGCTACACCTTC	CASSWTGTSAGYTF
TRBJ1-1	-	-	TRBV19	TGTGCCAGTAGTTATAGGACAGTCGGGGACACTGAAGCTTTCTTT	CASSYRTVGDTEAFF
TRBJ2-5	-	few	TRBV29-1	TGCAGCTACTTACTGACCGTCGGGACTCTGTGGGGGACCCAGTACTTC	CSYLLTVGTLWGTQYF
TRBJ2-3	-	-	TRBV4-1	TGCGCCAGCAGCCAAGATTCAGCGGGAGATACGCAGTATTTT	CASSQDSAGDTQYF